This T cell receptor (beta chain) stems from a study of control samples from healthy donors and cancer patients. V was trimmed by 2 bases and J by 7 bases, leaving 5 bases between them. The CDR3 has 11 amino acids. Germline CDR1 and CDR2: SNHLY and FYNNEI. TCRdb keeps only in-frame clones here, not all; method: immunoSEQ multiplex PCR. Of about 51,000 clones in the sample, about nine tenths were seen once. The V gene is TRBV2, the J gene TRBJ1-1; D gene ambiguous. The clonotype was recovered from a man between 50 and 59 years old with head and neck cancer. Sequenced input: PBMCs. Here the CDR3 DNA reads TGTGCCAGCAGTGAAAAGAGTGAAGCTTTCTTT. Translated: CASSEKSEAFF.